This T cell receptor beta chain was observed in a study of glioma-infiltrating T cells after dendritic cell vaccination. The table came from immunoSEQ multiplex PCR; TCRdb's copy has only in-frame clones and leaves some out. This sample yields tens of thousands of clones, of which 85% are seen a single time; roughly 11% belongs to the top ten. The germline V gene encodes CDR1 SGDLS and CDR2 YYNGEE. V was trimmed by 0 bases and J by 0 bases, leaving 10 bases between them. This CDR3 is built from 16 residues. The specimen comprised blood, sampled before dendritic cell vaccination. The TCR originated in a human donor with glioblastoma. The gene calls are TRBV9 and TRBJ1-3, with D unresolved. CDR3 region: CASSVEAVVSGNTIYF. DNA of the CDR3: TGTGCCAGCAGCGTAGAAGCGGTAGTCTCTGGAAACACCATATATTTT.